Below, 32 T cell receptor beta chains from the same sample are listed, as sequenced in a study of beta chain features in type 1 diabetes. Study-wide findings and caveats: A moderate, significant TCRB CDR3 shortening appeared in type 1 diabetes across four CD4+ subsets.

Expressed TCRB transcripts were sequenced because the isolated RNA had all been reverse transcribed beforehand. The repertoire was sequenced with immunoSEQ multiplex PCR; TCRdb's copy has only in-frame clones and lacks some. The table records some 290,000 clones, less than 30% of them present only once. The antigens for these receptors are not known. Sequenced input: naive CD4+ T cells from blood. The receptors derive from a woman aged 30 to 39 with type 1 diabetes.

The chain carries TRBV7-9 and TRBJ2-7; 7 nucleotides line up with TRBD2. The germline gives CDR1 SEHNR, CDR2 FQNEAQ (reference sequence). V lost 5 bases to trimming and J lost 4 bases; unmatched junction nucleotides: 8. The CDR3 totals 14 residues. The CDR3 DNA sequence: TGTGCCAGCAGCGACAGAAGGGGACTATACGAGCAGTACTTC. Translation gives CASSDRRGLYEQYF. Full variable domain (outside the CDR3, taken from reference TRBV7-9 and TRBJ2-7): DTGVSQNPRHKITKRGQNVTFRCDPISEHNRLYWYRQTLGQGPEFLTYFQNEAQLEKSRLLSDRFSAERPKGSFSTLEIQRTEQGDSAMYLCASSDRRGLYEQYFGPGTRLTVT.

The chain links TRBV23-1 to TRBJ2-1; 7 bases match TRBD1. TRBV23-1 is classed as an ORF, of uncertain function. CDR3 length: 14 residues. The V and J ends lost 4 bases and 7 bases, in that order; junction bases with no gene match: 7. The CDR3 nucleotides are TGCGCCAGCAGTCGCCGGACAGGCGAAAATGAGCAGTTCTTC. The encoded protein is CASSRRTGENEQFF.

This clone has more than one count but fewer than ten. As DNA, the CDR3 is TGTGCCAGCAGTTCATACAGGGGGCGCGGGACCCAGTACTTC. Translation: CASSSYRGRGTQYF. The genes are TRBV27 and TRBJ2-5, with TRBD1 matching over 9 bases. This CDR3 has 14 amino acids. Germline CDR1 and CDR2: MNHEY and SMNVEV (reference sequence). V lost 4 bases to trimming and J lost 7 bases; unmatched junction nucleotides: 7.

V usage is TRBV19 and J usage is TRBJ1-2; 11 positions match TRBD1. Germline V gene data show CDR1 as LNHDA and CDR2 as SQIVND (reference sequence). V lost 4 bases, J lost 5 bases, and 6 bases stayed unmatched. The length of the CDR3 is 15 residues. The CDR3 protein is CASSTGTGGGYGYTF. In DNA, the CDR3 is TGTGCCAGTAGTACCGGGACAGGGGGTGGGTATGGCTACACCTTC.

This clone was found a few times. The chain couples TRBV5-1 to TRBJ2-5; D unresolved. V shed 3 bases and J shed 5 bases, with 8 bases lying between them. Germline V CDR1 and CDR2: SGHRS, YFSETQ. The CDR3 length is 12 residues. DNA of the CDR3: TGCGCCAGCAGCTCAGCGAAGGAGACCCAGTACTTC. Translated, it gives CASSSAKETQYF.

The rearrangement joins TRBV6-5 to TRBJ2-1, with 8 bases identical to TRBD2. The V and J ends lost 5 bases and 7 bases, in that order; junction bases with no gene match: 4. CDR1 is MNHEY, CDR2 SVGAGI, per germline. The CDR3 contains 13 residues. The CDR3 sequence: CASSGTRENEQFF. CDR3 nucleotides: TGTGCCAGCAGTGGGACTAGGGAAAATGAGCAGTTCTTC.

This clone was seen a single time. The chain combines TRBV11-1 with TRBJ1-5; a possible D gene is TRBD1 (6 bases). This CDR3 comprises 14 residues. From germline, CDR1 is SGHAT and CDR2 FQDESV (reference sequence). V lost 5 bases to trimming and J lost 6 bases, with 14 bases between them. The CDR3 region has the DNA TGTGCCAGCAGCCCTCAGGGAGGGGGTCAGCCCCAGCATTTT. This translates into CASSPQGGGQPQHF.

This clone was picked up a small number of times. CDR3 in DNA: TGTGCCAGCAGCTGGGGACAGGGGGTCTACGAGCAGTACTTC. This sequence encodes CASSWGQGVYEQYF. The chain has TRBV5-4 and TRBJ2-7; 11 bases agree with TRBD1. This CDR3 contains 14 residues. Germline CDR1 is SGHNT and CDR2 is YYREEE (reference sequence). V lost 3 bases to trimming and J lost 3 bases; unmatched junction nucleotides: 2.

In this sample, this clone turned up a few times. V is TRBV7-6 and J is TRBJ2-7; no definite D call. V lost 2 bases to trimming and J lost 1 base, with 9 bases between them. Germline V lookup: CDR1 SGHVS, CDR2 FNYEAQ. This CDR3 region has 14 residues. The DNA for the CDR3 is TGTGCCAGCAGCTTACAAGCCCTTTCCTACGAGCAGTACTTC. The encoded protein is CASSLQALSYEQYF.

The V call is TRBV19, the J call TRBJ2-1, with 11 bases fitting TRBD2. This CDR3 region has 14 residues. V lost 7 bases and J lost 5; bases outside the gene matches: 4. Looked up from germline, CDR1 is LNHDA and CDR2 is SQIVND (reference sequence). The CDR3 region is CASMKLAGDNEQFF. The DNA for the CDR3 is TGTGCCAGTATGAAACTAGCGGGGGACAATGAGCAGTTCTTC.

The rearrangement uses TRBV5-1 and TRBJ2-3; TRBD2 aligns across 11 bases. The CDR3 is 14 amino acids. V was clipped by 7 bases and J by 6 bases; unmatched bases: 7. Germline values: CDR1 SGHRS, CDR2 YFSETQ. The CDR3 here is CASLLAGVDDTQYF. CDR3 DNA: TGCGCCAGCCTACTAGCGGGAGTGGATGATACGCAGTATTTT. The full variable domain, in which reference TRBV5-1 and TRBJ2-3 provide the parts outside the CDR3, is KAGVTQTPRYLIKTRGQQVTLSCSPISGHRSVSWYQQTPGQGLQFLFEYFSETQRNKGNFPGRFSGRQFSNSRSEMNVSTLELGDSALYLCASLLAGVDDTQYFGPGTRLTVL.

DNA of the CDR3: TGTGCCAGCAGCATATGGGGAGGGAACACCGGGGAGCTGTTTTTT. Its translation is CASSIWGGNTGELFF. This chain links TRBV9 with TRBJ2-2; D perhaps matches TRBD2 (6 bases). V was trimmed by 4 bases and J by 1 base, leaving 11 bases between them. The CDR3 length is 15 residues. The germline V gene has CDR1 SGDLS and CDR2 YYNGEE.

A few counts support this clone. The chain couples TRBV4-1 to TRBJ2-5; D is uncertain. CDR3 length: 12 residues. V was pared by 1 base and J by 5 bases, with 5 bases between. CDR1 is MGHRA and CDR2 is YSYEKL in the germline V gene. CDR3 in amino acids: CASSQVSETQYF. The CDR3, as DNA: TGCGCCAGCAGCCAAGTGTCGGAGACCCAGTACTTC.

This clone was recorded a few times. CDR3 nucleotide sequence: TGTGCCAGCAGCTTCCTAGGAGGTAGCGGAAACTCCTACAATGAGCAGTTCTTC. Its translation is CASSFLGGSGNSYNEQFF. The chain employs TRBV7-9 and TRBJ2-1, with a weak D call TRBD2 (6 bases). The germline V gene encodes CDR1 SEHNR and CDR2 FQNEAQ (reference sequence). The V end lost 3 bases, the J end lost 0 bases, and 18 bases lay between the germline ends. The CDR3 has 18 amino acids.

The rearrangement uses TRBV5-1 and TRBJ2-5, with D possibly being TRBD2 (6 bases). This CDR3 has 13 residues. CDR1 and CDR2 (germline): SGHRS, YFSETQ. This chain's CDR3 is CAASRGVDETQYF. The CDR3 DNA reads as TGCGCTGCCTCGCGGGGAGTTGATGAGACCCAGTACTTC.

Only a few counts were recorded for this clone. The chain carries TRBV6-1 and TRBJ2-7; TRBD1 might be the D (5 bases). From germline, CDR1 is MNHNS and CDR2 SASEGT. CDR3 length: 14 amino acids. Trimming removed 5 bases at V and 3 bases at J, with 14 bases between. The CDR3 nucleotides are TGTGCCAGCAGTCGGACAAATCATGACTACGAGCAGTACTTC. This encodes CASSRTNHDYEQYF.

The table lists this clone with a few counts. This rearrangement joins TRBV30 to TRBJ1-2; D may be TRBD1 (5 bases). The CDR3 consists of 17 residues. Trimming took off 0 bases at V and 1 base at J, with 18 bases between the two ends. Germline CDR1 reads GTSNPN; CDR2 reads SVGIG (reference sequence). CDR3 coding DNA: TGTGCCTGGAGTGTACGGGCGAGACAGAGGAGTAACTATGGCTACACCTTC. It yields the protein CAWSVRARQRSNYGYTF.

The V call is TRBV29-1, the J call TRBJ2-5, with D perhaps matching TRBD2 (6 bases). The assigned J gene may be wrong: the sequence end matches TRBJ2-7 better. The CDR3 is 14 residues long. Looked up from germline, CDR1 is SQVTM and CDR2 is ANQGSEA. CDR3 nucleotides: TGCAGCGTAGGCGGAGGGGCAGTGGCCTACGAGCAGTACTTC. It specifies CSVGGGAVAYEQYF.

CDR3 amino acids: CATSRPTGYTEAFF. CDR3 DNA sequence: TGTGCCACCAGCAGACCAACAGGGTACACTGAAGCTTTCTTT. The chain is built from TRBV15 and TRBJ1-1, with D possibly TRBD1 on 6 matching bases. Germline CDR1 reads LNHNV; CDR2 reads YYDKDF (reference sequence). This CDR3 has 14 residues. The V end lost 2 bases, the J end lost 3 bases, and 10 bases lay between the germline ends.

This clone was counted between two and nine times. J is TRBJ1-2 and V is TRBV19; 8 nucleotides line up with TRBD1. CDR3 length: 12 amino acids. V dropped 10 bases and J dropped 12; count of bases not matched to a gene: 13. CDR1 is LNHDA and CDR2 is SQIVND in the germline V gene (reference sequence). CDR3 nucleotides: TGTGCCACCAAAACCACCAGGGGGCCCGACACCTTC. Its translation: CATKTTRGPDTF.

The chain has TRBV5-1 and TRBJ2-1; D possibly corresponds to TRBD2 (5 bases). In germline, CDR1 is SGHRS, CDR2 YFSETQ. V was clipped by 0 bases and J by 3 bases, with 10 bases between them. The CDR3 sequence is 15 residues long. CDR3 sequence: CASSLAVTSYNEQFF. As DNA, the CDR3 is TGCGCCAGCAGCTTGGCCGTAACTAGCTACAATGAGCAGTTCTTC.

The chain has TRBV7-9 and TRBJ1-1; D call uncertain. This CDR3 comprises 14 residues. V was trimmed by 1 base and J by 3 bases, leaving 9 bases between them. Germline CDR1 SEHNR, CDR2 FQNEAQ (reference sequence). CDR3 bases: TGTGCCAGCAGCTTAGGCGGGCAGGACACTGAAGCTTTCTTT. It is translated as CASSLGGQDTEAFF.

V and J are TRBV27 and TRBJ2-5, with 9 bases lining up with TRBD2. The J segment lost 2 bases and the V segment lost 3 bases, leaving 7 bases of the junction unmatched. The CDR3 totals 16 residues. Looked up from germline, CDR1 is MNHEY and CDR2 is SMNVEV (reference sequence). The CDR3 loop reads CASSLAGLAAQETQYF. In DNA form, the CDR3 reads TGTGCCAGCAGTTTGGCGGGACTAGCTGCTCAAGAGACCCAGTACTTC.

The chain combines TRBV2 with TRBJ1-1; D remains unclear. Between the trimmed V and J ends, which lost 9 bases and 0 bases, there was a span of 11 bases. From germline, CDR1 is SNHLY and CDR2 FYNNEI. This CDR3 is 13 amino acids long. The CDR3 loop reads CASSGTMNTEAFF. The CDR3 region has the DNA TGTGCCAGTTCGGGAACTATGAACACTGAAGCTTTCTTT.

There are a few counts of this clone. The chain couples TRBV9 to TRBJ2-5, with a weak D call TRBD2 (6 bases). The CDR3 contains 16 residues. The V end lost 0 bases, the J end lost 5 bases, and 17 bases lay between the germline ends. CDR1 and CDR2 (germline): SGDLS, YYNGEE. CDR3 in DNA: TGTGCCAGCAGCGTAGTCGGCTCCGGGGGTACGGAGACCCAGTACTTC. Its translation is CASSVVGSGGTETQYF.

This clone was found a few times. The rearrangement uses TRBV4-1 and TRBJ1-5; maybe TRBD1 (5 bases). Germline V lookup: CDR1 MGHRA, CDR2 YSYEKL. This CDR3 has 15 amino acids. Trimming left V 3 bases short and J 4 bases short, with 13 bases between. CDR3 sequence reads: CASSQEGSPNQPQHF. The CDR3 DNA follows: TGCGCCAGCAGCCAGGAGGGGTCACCTAATCAGCCCCAGCATTTT.

This clone was counted a few times. The chain has TRBV5-1 and TRBJ2-2, with D perhaps TRBD2 (5 bases). The CDR3 is 16 amino acids. The germline V gene has CDR1 SGHRS and CDR2 YFSETQ. The V end was cut by 4 bases, the J end by 2 bases, with 15 bases between. In DNA form, the CDR3 reads TGCGCCAGCAGCCCGGAATTGACGGGAAACACCGGGGAGCTGTTTTTT. Its protein is CASSPELTGNTGELFF.

V and J are TRBV27 and TRBJ2-1; 12 nucleotides line up with TRBD2. The V segment lost 4 bases and the J segment 4 bases; nucleotides outside the gene matches: 11. This CDR3 spans 18 amino acids. Germline loops: CDR1 MNHEY, CDR2 SMNVEV (reference sequence). CDR3 sequence reads: CASSSLAGGPSVYNEQFF. The CDR3 nucleotides read TGTGCCAGCAGTTCCCTAGCGGGAGGGCCCTCTGTGTACAATGAGCAGTTCTTC.

This clone was found a few times. The chain's CDR3 is CASSPRTSGSSTDTQYF. Here the CDR3 DNA reads TGCGCCAGCAGCCCACGGACTAGCGGGAGTAGCACAGATACGCAGTATTTT. The chain employs TRBV4-1 and TRBJ2-3, with 13 bases that match TRBD2. Germline lookup yields CDR1 MGHRA and CDR2 YSYEKL. The CDR3 extends over 17 amino acids. V lost 4 bases to trimming and J lost 0 bases; unmatched junction nucleotides: 4.

This clone was counted only a few times. CDR3 DNA: TGTGCCACCAGCAGGGTTCCCTACGTCGGGCCCCAGGGGGAAAAACTGTTTTTT. This sequence encodes CATSRVPYVGPQGEKLFF. The J gene is TRBJ1-4, the V gene TRBV15; D may be TRBD1 (6 bases). V lost 3 bases to trimming and J lost 8 bases, with 25 bases between them. This CDR3 is 18 amino acids long. The germline gives CDR1 LNHNV, CDR2 YYDKDF (reference sequence).

The chain is built from TRBV19 and TRBJ2-5; D possibly corresponds to TRBD1 (6 bases). Germline V lookup: CDR1 LNHDA, CDR2 SQIVND (reference sequence). V was trimmed by 5 bases and J by 3 bases, leaving 10 bases between them. The CDR3 covers 13 residues. CDR3 amino acids: CASSLNREETQYF. CDR3 bases: TGTGCCAGTAGTCTGAACAGGGAAGAGACCCAGTACTTC.

The chain combines TRBV4-1 with TRBJ2-2; TRBD2 matches at 12 bases. The CDR3 length is 17 residues. With V trimmed by 3 bases and J by 5 bases, 7 bases remained unmatched. Germline V lookup: CDR1 MGHRA, CDR2 YSYEKL. In DNA form, the CDR3 reads TGCGCCAGCAGCCACCCCCTTGGACTAGCGGGAACCGGGGAGCTGTTTTTT. Its protein is CASSHPLGLAGTGELFF.